A selection of T cell receptor beta chains follows, all from one sample in a study of early T cells in non-severe SARS-CoV-2 infection. MiXCR was run by TCRdb on the 5' RACE reads, yielding one entry per CDR3 protein. The sample carries about 64,000 distinct CDR3 sequences, around 4.7% recorded once. Sequenced input: whole blood. Receptors originate from an adult who was a healthcare worker with PCR-confirmed SARS-CoV-2 infection or an uninfected control (not recorded which). Both conserved end residues are part of each CDR3. A D gene is named only where the DNA matches it firmly. A clone size is listed for some rows: how often the clone was seen (once, few, many), or a class if it is expanded.

D: NA; size: many; V: TRBV6-5; J: TRBJ2-6; CDR3: CASTPGTPILSGANVLTF; DNA: TGTGCCAGCACCCCAGGGACACCAATTCTCTCTGGGGCCAACGTCCTGACTTTC
D: NA; size: many; V: TRBV7-2; J: TRBJ1-2; CDR3: CASSLVAVSDGYTF; DNA: TGTGCCAGCAGCTTAGTTGCAGTCTCGGATGGCTACACCTTC
D: NA; size: many; V: TRBV6-1; J: TRBJ1-1; CDR3: CASSESAEAFF; DNA: TGTGCCAGCAGTGAAAGTGCTGAAGCTTTCTTT
D: NA; size: many; V: TRBV11-2; J: TRBJ2-1; CDR3: CASSQGLVYNEQFF; DNA: TGTGCCAGCAGCCAGGGGCTAGTGTACAATGAGCAGTTCTTC
D: TRBD1; size: many; V: TRBV27; J: TRBJ2-3; CDR3: CATATGTGGADTQYF; DNA: TGTGCCACCGCAACCGGGACAGGGGGCGCAGATACGCAGTATTTT
D: TRBD2; size: many; V: TRBV6-5; J: TRBJ2-4; CDR3: CASRSISGGILSPKNIQYF; DNA: TGTGCCAGCAGATCCATTAGCGGGGGGATCCTTTCACCCAAAAACATTCAGTACTTC
D: NA; size: many; V: TRBV12-3/TRBV12-4; J: TRBJ2-7; CDR3: CASSLPSSVYEQYF; DNA: TGTGCCAGCAGTTTACCTTCTAGTGTCTACGAGCAGTACTTC
D: NA; size: many; V: TRBV10-3; J: TRBJ2-2; CDR3: CAIRTGGTGELFF; DNA: TGTGCCATCCGCACTGGAGGCACCGGGGAGCTGTTTTTT
D: TRBD1; size: many; V: TRBV6-1; J: TRBJ2-1; CDR3: CATSTGTGGYEQFF; DNA: TGTGCCACTTCAACCGGGACAGGGGGCTATGAGCAGTTCTTC
D: NA; size: many; V: TRBV28; J: TRBJ2-3; CDR3: CASSLNTDTQYF; DNA: TGTGCCAGCAGTTTGAATACTGATACGCAGTATTTT
D: NA; size: many; V: TRBV6-2/TRBV6-3; J: TRBJ2-5; CDR3: CASSYADQETQYF; DNA: TGTGCCAGCAGTTACGCCGACCAAGAGACCCAGTACTTC
D: TRBD2; size: few; V: TRBV6-2/TRBV6-3; J: TRBJ2-1; CDR3: CASKAGDSSYNEQFF; DNA: TGTGCCAGCAAGGCGGGAGATAGCTCCTACAATGAGCAGTTCTTC
D: TRBD1; size: many; V: TRBV11-2; J: TRBJ2-7; CDR3: CASSVDRGSYEQYF; DNA: TGTGCCAGCAGCGTTGACAGGGGTTCCTACGAGCAGTACTTC
D: TRBD2; size: NA; V: TRBV19; J: TRBJ2-3; CDR3: CASCRLAGADTQYF; DNA: TGTGCCAGTTGTAGACTAGCGGGAGCAGATACGCAGTATTTT
D: NA; size: many; V: TRBV6-1; J: TRBJ2-3; CDR3: CASSEFMEGGRDTQYF; DNA: TGTGCCAGCAGTGAATTTATGGAGGGCGGAAGAGATACGCAGTATTTT
D: NA; size: many; V: TRBV19; J: TRBJ2-7; CDR3: CASSIDLAASYEQYF; DNA: TGTGCCAGTAGTATCGATCTAGCCGCCTCCTACGAGCAGTACTTC
D: NA; size: many; V: TRBV18; J: TRBJ2-1; CDR3: CASSPLPLQSRQIYEQFF; DNA: TGTGCCAGCTCGCCGTTGCCTTTACAATCAAGACAGATCTATGAGCAGTTCTTC
D: NA; size: few; V: TRBV24-1; J: TRBJ2-1; CDR3: CATSDTLRNYNEQFF; DNA: TGTGCCACCAGTGACACTCTGCGGAACTACAATGAGCAGTTCTTC
D: NA; size: many; V: TRBV2; J: TRBJ2-6; CDR3: CASTPVSGANVLTF; DNA: TGTGCCAGCACCCCAGTCTCTGGGGCCAACGTCCTGACTTTC
D: TRBD1; size: many; V: TRBV6-1; J: TRBJ2-1; CDR3: CASSRTGGWDHNEQFF; DNA: TGTGCCAGCAGTAGGACAGGGGGCTGGGACCACAATGAGCAGTTCTTC
D: TRBD1; size: NA; V: TRBV6-1; J: TRBJ2-7; CDR3: CASSEAGTASGYEQYF; DNA: TGTGCCAGCAGTGAAGCCGGGACAGCGTCTGGCTACGAGCAGTACTTC
D: TRBD2; size: NA; V: TRBV29-1; J: TRBJ2-2; CDR3: CSVRATGGAGELFF; DNA: TGCAGCGTTCGGGCAACGGGGGGAGCCGGGGAGCTGTTTTTT
D: TRBD2; size: many; V: TRBV7-2; J: TRBJ2-5; CDR3: CASSLGTSGSNLETQYF; DNA: TGTGCCAGCAGCCTGGGGACTAGCGGGAGTAATTTGGAGACCCAGTACTTC
D: TRBD1; size: NA; V: TRBV7-2; J: TRBJ1-6; CDR3: CASSQDRNSPLHF; DNA: TGTGCCAGCAGCCAGGACAGGAATTCACCCCTCCACTTT